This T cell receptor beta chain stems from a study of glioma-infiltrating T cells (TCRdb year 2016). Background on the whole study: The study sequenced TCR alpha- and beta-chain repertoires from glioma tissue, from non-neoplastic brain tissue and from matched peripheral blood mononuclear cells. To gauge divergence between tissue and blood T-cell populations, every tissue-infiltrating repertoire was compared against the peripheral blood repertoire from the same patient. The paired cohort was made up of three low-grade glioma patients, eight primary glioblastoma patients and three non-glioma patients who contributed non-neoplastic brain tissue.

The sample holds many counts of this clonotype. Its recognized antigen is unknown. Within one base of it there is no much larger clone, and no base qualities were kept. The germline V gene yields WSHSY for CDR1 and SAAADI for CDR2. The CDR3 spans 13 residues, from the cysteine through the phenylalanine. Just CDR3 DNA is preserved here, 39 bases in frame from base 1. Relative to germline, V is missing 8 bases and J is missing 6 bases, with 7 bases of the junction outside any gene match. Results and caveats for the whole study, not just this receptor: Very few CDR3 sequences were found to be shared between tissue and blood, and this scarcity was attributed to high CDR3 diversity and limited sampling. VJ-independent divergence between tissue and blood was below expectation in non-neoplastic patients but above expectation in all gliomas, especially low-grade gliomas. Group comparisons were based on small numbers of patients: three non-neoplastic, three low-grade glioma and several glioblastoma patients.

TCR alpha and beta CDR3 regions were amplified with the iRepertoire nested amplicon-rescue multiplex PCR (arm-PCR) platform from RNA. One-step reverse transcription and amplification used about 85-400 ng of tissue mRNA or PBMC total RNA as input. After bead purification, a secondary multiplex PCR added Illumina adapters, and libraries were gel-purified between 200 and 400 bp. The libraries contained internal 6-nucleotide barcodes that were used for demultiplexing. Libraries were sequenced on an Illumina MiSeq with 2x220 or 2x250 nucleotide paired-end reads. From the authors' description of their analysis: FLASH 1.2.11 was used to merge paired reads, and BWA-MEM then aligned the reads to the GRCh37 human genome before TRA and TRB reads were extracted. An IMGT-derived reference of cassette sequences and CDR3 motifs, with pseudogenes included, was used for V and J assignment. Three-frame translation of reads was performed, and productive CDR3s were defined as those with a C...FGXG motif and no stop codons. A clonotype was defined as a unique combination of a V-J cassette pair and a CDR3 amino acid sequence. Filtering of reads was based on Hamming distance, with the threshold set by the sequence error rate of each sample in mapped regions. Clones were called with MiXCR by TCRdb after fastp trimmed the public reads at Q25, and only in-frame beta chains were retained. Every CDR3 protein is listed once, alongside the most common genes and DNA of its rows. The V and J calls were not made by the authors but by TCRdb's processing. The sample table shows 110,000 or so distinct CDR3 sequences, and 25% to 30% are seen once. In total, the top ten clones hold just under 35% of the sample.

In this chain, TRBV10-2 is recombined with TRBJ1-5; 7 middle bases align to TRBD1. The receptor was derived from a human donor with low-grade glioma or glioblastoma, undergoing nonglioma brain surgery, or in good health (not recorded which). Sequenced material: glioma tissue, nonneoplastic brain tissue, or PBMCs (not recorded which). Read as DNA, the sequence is TGCGCCAGCTCCCCGACAGGGACTCAGCCCCAGCATTTT. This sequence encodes CASSPTGTQPQHF.